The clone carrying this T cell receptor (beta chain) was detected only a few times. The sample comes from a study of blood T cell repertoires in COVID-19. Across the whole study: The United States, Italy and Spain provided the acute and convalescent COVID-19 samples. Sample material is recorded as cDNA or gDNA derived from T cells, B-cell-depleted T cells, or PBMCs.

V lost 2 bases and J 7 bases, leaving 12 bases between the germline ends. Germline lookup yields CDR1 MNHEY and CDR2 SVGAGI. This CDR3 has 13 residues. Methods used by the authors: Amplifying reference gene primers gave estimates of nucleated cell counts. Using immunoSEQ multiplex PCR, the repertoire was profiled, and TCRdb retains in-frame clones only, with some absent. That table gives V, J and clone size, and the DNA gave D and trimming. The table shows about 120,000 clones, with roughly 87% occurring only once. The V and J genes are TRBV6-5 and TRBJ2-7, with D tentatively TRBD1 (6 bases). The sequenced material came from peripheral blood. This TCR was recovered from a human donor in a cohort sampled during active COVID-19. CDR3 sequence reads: CASSYEGGREQYF. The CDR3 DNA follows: TGTGCCAGCAGTTACGAAGGGGGTAGGGAGCAGTACTTC.